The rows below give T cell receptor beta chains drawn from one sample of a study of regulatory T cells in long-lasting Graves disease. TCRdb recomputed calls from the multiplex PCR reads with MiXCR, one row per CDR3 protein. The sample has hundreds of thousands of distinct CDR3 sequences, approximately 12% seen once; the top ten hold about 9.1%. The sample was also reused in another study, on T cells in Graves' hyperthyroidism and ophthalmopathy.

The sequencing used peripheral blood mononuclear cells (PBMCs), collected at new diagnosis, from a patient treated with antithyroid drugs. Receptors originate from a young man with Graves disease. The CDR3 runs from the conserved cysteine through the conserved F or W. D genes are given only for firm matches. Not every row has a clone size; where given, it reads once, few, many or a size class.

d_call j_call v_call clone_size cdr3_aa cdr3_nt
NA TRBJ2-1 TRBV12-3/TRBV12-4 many CASSLGPLGQFF TGTGCCAGCAGTTTGGGACCGTTGGGGCAGTTCTTC
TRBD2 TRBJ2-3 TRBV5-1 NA CASSSGRDTDTQYF TGCGCCAGCAGCTCCGGGAGGGACACAGATACGCAGTATTTT
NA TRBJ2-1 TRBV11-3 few CANSYMDNEQFF TGTGCCAACAGCTACATGGACAATGAGCAGTTCTTC
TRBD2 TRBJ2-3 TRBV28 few CASSQTSGTDTQYF TGTGCCAGCAGTCAAACTAGCGGCACAGATACGCAGTATTTT
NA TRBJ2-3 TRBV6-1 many CASSPVMAGRTDTQYF TGTGCCAGCAGCCCTGTAATGGCGGGCCGCACAGATACGCAGTATTTT
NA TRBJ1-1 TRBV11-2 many CASSPRAGMNTEAFF TGTGCCAGCAGCCCCAGGGCAGGGATGAACACTGAAGCTTTCTTT
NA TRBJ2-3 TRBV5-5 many CASSLTQDTDTQYF TGTGCCAGCAGCTTGACCCAAGACACAGATACGCAGTATTTT
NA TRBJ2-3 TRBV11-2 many CASSLDPRYTDTQYF TGTGCCAGCAGCTTAGACCCGAGATACACAGATACGCAGTATTTT
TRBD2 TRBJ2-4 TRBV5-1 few CASSAGVGAKNIQYF TGCGCCAGCAGCGCGGGGGTGGGGGCCAAAAACATTCAGTACTTC
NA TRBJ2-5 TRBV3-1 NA CASSQDQALQETQYF TGTGCCAGCAGCCAAGATCAAGCGCTCCAAGAGACCCAGTACTTC
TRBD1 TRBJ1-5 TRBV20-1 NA CSARQDRGVGQPQHF TGCAGTGCTAGACAAGACAGGGGGGTGGGTCAGCCCCAGCATTTT
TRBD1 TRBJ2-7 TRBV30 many CAWSARQGGKYEQYF TGTGCCTGGAGTGCACGACAGGGCGGAAAGTACGAGCAGTACTTC
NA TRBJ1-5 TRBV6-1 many CASSVLRDQPQHF TGTGCCAGCAGTGTTCTTAGGGATCAGCCCCAGCATTTT
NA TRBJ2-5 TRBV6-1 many CASKPGQETQYF TGTGCCAGCAAACCGGGACAAGAGACCCAGTACTTC
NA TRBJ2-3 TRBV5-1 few CASTDPAGTDTQYF TGCGCCAGCACCGATCCAGCAGGCACAGATACGCAGTATTTT
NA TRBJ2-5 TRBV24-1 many CATGQTESETQYF TGTGCCACTGGACAGACCGAGAGCGAGACCCAGTACTTC
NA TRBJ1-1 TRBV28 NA CASRPAGAANTEAFF TGTGCCAGCAGGCCCGCCGGGGCGGCGAACACTGAAGCTTTCTTT
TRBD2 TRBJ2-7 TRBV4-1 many CASSQEHQREVYEQYF TGCGCCAGCAGCCAAGAGCACCAGCGGGAGGTATACGAGCAGTACTTC
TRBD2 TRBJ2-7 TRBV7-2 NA CASSSAGLAGEDDEQYF TGTGCCAGCAGCTCCGCAGGACTAGCGGGAGAGGATGACGAGCAGTACTTC
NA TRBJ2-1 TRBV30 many CAWSVGGQHPTEQFF TGTGCCTGGAGTGTAGGGGGGCAGCATCCCACAGAGCAGTTCTTC
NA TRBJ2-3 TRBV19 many CASALRRTGSTDTQYF TGTGCCAGTGCCCTTCGACGGACGGGGAGCACAGATACGCAGTATTTT
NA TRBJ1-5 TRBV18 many CASSPEPGTPQHF TGTGCCAGCTCACCAGAGCCGGGTACGCCCCAGCATTTT
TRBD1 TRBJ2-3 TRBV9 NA CASSPSRTGTGTQYF TGTGCCAGCAGTCCTTCACGGACAGGGACAGGTACGCAGTATTTT
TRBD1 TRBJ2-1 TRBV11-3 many CASSTGQGVEQFF TGTGCCAGCAGCACGGGACAGGGGGTTGAGCAGTTCTTC
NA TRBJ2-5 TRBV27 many CASSSRQQETQYF TGTGCCAGCAGTTCAAGACAGCAAGAGACCCAGTACTTC
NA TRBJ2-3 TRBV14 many CASSQLQRRETDTQYF TGTGCCAGCAGCCAACTCCAGCGGAGGGAAACAGATACGCAGTATTTT
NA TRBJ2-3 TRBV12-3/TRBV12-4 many CASSPGTFTDTQYF TGTGCCAGCAGTCCGGGCACCTTCACAGATACGCAGTATTTT
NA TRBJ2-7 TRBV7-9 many CASSLVAESFSSYEQYF TGTGCCAGCAGCTTAGTAGCGGAATCCTTCAGCTCCTACGAGCAGTACTTC
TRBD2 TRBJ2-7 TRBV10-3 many CAISDGLAGGSSYEQYF TGTGCCATCAGTGACGGACTAGCGGGAGGGAGCTCCTACGAGCAGTACTTC
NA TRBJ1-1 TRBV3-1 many CASSQVTGEAFF TGTGCCAGCAGCCAAGTAACAGGAGAAGCTTTCTTT
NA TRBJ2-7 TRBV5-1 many CASRRDIGPYEQYF TGCGCCAGCAGGCGGGACATCGGTCCCTACGAGCAGTACTTC
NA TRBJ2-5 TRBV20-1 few CSARRQNQETQYF TGCAGTGCTAGGAGACAGAACCAAGAGACCCAGTACTTC
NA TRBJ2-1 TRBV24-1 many CATSDPGPDYNEQFF TGTGCCACCAGTGATCCCGGACCGGACTACAATGAGCAGTTCTTC
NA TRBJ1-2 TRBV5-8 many CASSLIGGGAPNYGYTF TGTGCCAGCAGCTTGATTGGTGGGGGCGCTCCTAACTATGGCTACACCTTC
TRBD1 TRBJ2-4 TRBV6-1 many CASSGGTGFQNIQYF TGTGCCAGCAGCGGAGGGACAGGGTTTCAAAACATTCAGTACTTC
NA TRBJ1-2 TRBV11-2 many CASSFGASRYGYTF TGTGCCAGCAGCTTCGGGGCTAGCCGCTATGGCTACACCTTC